This T cell receptor beta chain came from a study of control samples from healthy donors and cancer patients. The V gene lost 4 bases and the J gene lost 0 bases, with 9 bases spanning the gap. The CDR3 sequence is 14 residues long. In germline, CDR1 is SGHTA, CDR2 FQGNSA. Data came from immunoSEQ multiplex PCR; TCRdb stores just in-frame clones and leaves some out. The profile shows around 130,000 clones, over 75% of them singletons. The chain has TRBV7-2 and TRBJ1-2, with D perhaps matching TRBD1 (5 bases). This clonotype was sampled from a man aged 18 to 29 in good health. Material for sequencing was blood. The DNA of the CDR3 is TGTGCCAGCAGCTACCAGGGACCTAACTATGGCTACACCTTC. Its protein product is CASSYQGPNYGYTF.